This is a list of T cell receptor beta chains from one sample in a study of blood T cell repertoires in COVID-19. Sequencing used immunoSEQ multiplex PCR; TCRdb keeps in-frame clones, though not all of them. The sample carries roughly 190,000 clones, about 86% recorded once. The sample taken for sequencing was peripheral blood. The receptors derive from a woman aged 60-70 years with COVID-19, enrolled during active disease. CDR3s include the opening cysteine and the closing phenylalanine or tryptophan. A D gene is named only where the DNA matches it firmly. For some rows the clone size is stated as once, few or many, or as a class when expanded; others skip it.

>TRBJ1-2|NA|NA|TRBV7-2
TGTGCCAGCAGCGCGCTGGCAATAGGCAGGGATAGGGGCTACACCTTC
CASSALAIGRDRGYTF
>TRBJ2-7|few|NA|TRBV5-4
TGTGCCAGCAGCTTGGATCCTAGCGCTAGCTCCTACGAGCAGTACTTC
CASSLDPSASSYEQYF
>TRBJ2-7|NA|NA|TRBV6-2/TRBV6-3
TGTGCCAGCAGTCCCCCGGACAGAGCCTACGAGCAGTACTTC
CASSPPDRAYEQYF
>TRBJ1-2|NA|NA|TRBV29-1
TGCAGCGTTGAGACTCCTAACTATGGCTACACCTTC
CSVETPNYGYTF
>TRBJ1-1|NA|TRBD1|TRBV6-5
TGTGCCAGCAGACGACAGGGGAACACTGAAGCTTTCTTT
CASRRQGNTEAFF
>TRBJ2-7|few|TRBD1|TRBV10-3
TGTGCCATCAGTTTTACCGGGACAGGGGGCTTCGGTGAGCAGTACTTC
CAISFTGTGGFGEQYF
>TRBJ1-3|NA|TRBD1|TRBV7-9
TGTGCCAGCAGCCCAGGGGGCTCTGGAAACACCATATATTTT
CASSPGGSGNTIYF
>TRBJ1-2|NA|TRBD1|TRBV6-5
TGTGCCAGCAGTAGACAGGGCCCGGCTAACTATGGCTACACCTTC
CASSRQGPANYGYTF
>TRBJ2-1|NA|NA|TRBV29-1
TGCAGCGCTTCGCGGGTGGATGAGCAGTTCTTC
CSASRVDEQFF
>TRBJ2-1|few|TRBD2|TRBV27
TGTGCCAGCAGTTCTGGACTAGCGGGAGTTAGTGAGCAGTTCTTC
CASSSGLAGVSEQFF
>TRBJ1-3|NA|TRBD1|TRBV12-5
TGTGCTAGTGGCCAAATTTCCAGGGGGGTGTGGGGAAGAAACACCATATATTTT
CASGQISRGVWGRNTIYF
>TRBJ2-1|NA|TRBD2|TRBV28
TGTGCCAGCAGTTTATCCGCGCTAGCGGGAGGGTATGAGCAGTTCTTC
CASSLSALAGGYEQFF
>TRBJ1-6|NA|NA|TRBV6-6
TGTGCCAGCAGTTCAGGGGTTAGAAATTCACCCCTCCACTTT
CASSSGVRNSPLHF
>TRBJ2-1|NA|TRBD2|TRBV14
TGTGCCAGCAGCCTCCGACTAGCGGGTTCCAATGAGCAGTTCTTC
CASSLRLAGSNEQFF
>TRBJ2-5|NA|NA|TRBV5-1
TGCGCCAGCAGCTCCTCAGGGGGGGAGACCCAGTACTTC
CASSSSGGETQYF
>TRBJ1-6|NA|TRBD1|TRBV7-2
TGTGCCAGCAGATACAGGGGGCTTCGTTCACCCCTCCACTTT
CASRYRGLRSPLHF
>TRBJ1-1|NA|TRBD1|TRBV19
TGTGCCAGTAGTATCGGGACAGGGGGCACTGAAGCTTTCTTT
CASSIGTGGTEAFF
>TRBJ2-7|NA|TRBD1|TRBV5-1
TGCGCCAGCAGCTTCAGGCAGGGGGTAGGATACGAGCAGTACTTC
CASSFRQGVGYEQYF
>TRBJ2-3|NA|TRBD2|TRBV4-3
TGCGCCAGCAGCCAAGAACTAGCGACCAGCACAGATACGCAGTATTTT
CASSQELATSTDTQYF
>TRBJ1-2|once|TRBD1|TRBV7-2
TGTGCCAGCAGCTCGGACAGGGGTGGCTACACCTTC
CASSSDRGGYTF
>TRBJ2-7|NA|NA|TRBV14
TGTGCCAGCAGCCAAGTGGCAGATAACTACTACGAGCAGTACTTC
CASSQVADNYYEQYF
>TRBJ2-5|NA|NA|TRBV6-2/TRBV6-3
TGTGCCAGCAGTTACTCGCGGAGAGGGCCATGGGAGACCCAGTACTTC
CASSYSRRGPWETQYF
>TRBJ1-1|NA|TRBD1|TRBV19
TGTGCCAGTAGTACGGGACAGGCTGGTGCTGAAGCTTTCTTT
CASSTGQAGAEAFF
>TRBJ1-2|NA|TRBD1|TRBV6-6
TGTGCCAGCAGTTTCAGGGGGCGTGACTATGGCTACACCTTC
CASSFRGRDYGYTF
>TRBJ1-5|NA|TRBD1|TRBV18
TGTGCCAGCTCACCGGGACAGAATCAGCCCCAGCATTTT
CASSPGQNQPQHF
>TRBJ1-1|NA|NA|TRBV11-2
TGTGCCAGCAGCTTAATCGAGGGCATGAACACTGAAGCTTTCTTT
CASSLIEGMNTEAFF
>TRBJ2-6|NA|NA|TRBV6-5
TGTGCCAGCAGTTGGGAAAGGCCTAGCGGGGCCAACGTCCTGACTTTC
CASSWERPSGANVLTF
>TRBJ2-3|NA|TRBD1|TRBV11-3
TGTGCCAGCAGCTTAGGACAGGGGGCAGGAGATACGCAGTATTTT
CASSLGQGAGDTQYF
>TRBJ1-2|NA|NA|TRBV10-3
TGTGCCATCAGTGCCGCTAACTATGGCTACACCTTC
CAISAANYGYTF
>TRBJ2-1|once|NA|TRBV6-7
TGTGCCAGCAGTTACCAGGTCAATGAGCAGTTCTTC
CASSYQVNEQFF
>TRBJ2-5|NA|TRBD2|TRBV9
TGTGCCAGCAGCGTTTCCGGGAGGGGGGAGACCCAGTACTTC
CASSVSGRGETQYF
>TRBJ1-1|NA|TRBD1|TRBV6-5
TGTGCCAGCAGTTTTGGACAGGGGAACACTGAAGCTTTCTTT
CASSFGQGNTEAFF
>TRBJ1-6|NA|TRBD1|TRBV9
TGTGCCAGCAGCGTAGGAGGGGGCGCGAATTCACCCCTCCACTTT
CASSVGGGANSPLHF
>TRBJ1-1|NA|TRBD1|TRBV28
TGTGCCAGCTTACAGGGGGCTTCCACTGAAGCTTTCTTT
CASLQGASTEAFF
>TRBJ2-7|NA|TRBD2|TRBV28
TGTGCCAGCAATAGCGGGGTCTACGAGCAGTACTTC
CASNSGVYEQYF
>TRBJ1-1|NA|NA|TRBV19
TGTGCCAGTAGTATAGATCAGGTCGGTGAAGCTTTCTTT
CASSIDQVGEAFF
>TRBJ2-4|NA|NA|TRBV24-1
TGTGCCACCAGTGATTTCAGGGACATTCAGTACTTC
CATSDFRDIQYF
>TRBJ1-2|once|TRBD1|TRBV6-6
TGTGCCAGCAGTTACCAGGGGGGACAGACCTACACCTTC
CASSYQGGQTYTF
>TRBJ2-1|once|TRBD2|TRBV12-5
TGTGCTAGTGGCCCCTCCGGGGGGAGCTCCTACAATGAGCAGTTCTTC
CASGPSGGSSYNEQFF
>TRBJ2-2|once|TRBD1|TRBV29-1
TGCAGCGTTAAGGGGGCCGGGACACGAACCGGGGAGCTGTTTTTT
CSVKGAGTRTGELFF
>TRBJ2-7|NA|TRBD1|TRBV6-5
TGTGCCAGCAGTCCAACAAGGGACAGAAGCTACGAGCAGTACTTC
CASSPTRDRSYEQYF
>TRBJ2-7|NA|TRBD2|TRBV4-3
TGCGCCAGCAGCCAAGAACCTAGCGGGAGGGGGAGTGCCTACGAGCAGTACTTC
CASSQEPSGRGSAYEQYF
>TRBJ2-7|NA|NA|TRBV21-1
TGTGCCAGCAGCCCCCTCGACAGATACTACGAGCAGTACTTC
CASSPLDRYYEQYF
>TRBJ2-7|NA|TRBD2|TRBV27
TGTGCCAGCAGTTTCGGACTAGCGGGATCCTACGAGCAGTACTTC
CASSFGLAGSYEQYF
>TRBJ2-5|NA|TRBD2|TRBV25-1
TGTGCCAGCAGTAGCACCCGGACTAGCGGGGAGACCCAGTACTTC
CASSSTRTSGETQYF
>TRBJ1-2|NA|TRBD1|TRBV19
TGTGCCAGTAGTCCACCAGGGGGCTACTATGGCTACACCTTC
CASSPPGGYYGYTF